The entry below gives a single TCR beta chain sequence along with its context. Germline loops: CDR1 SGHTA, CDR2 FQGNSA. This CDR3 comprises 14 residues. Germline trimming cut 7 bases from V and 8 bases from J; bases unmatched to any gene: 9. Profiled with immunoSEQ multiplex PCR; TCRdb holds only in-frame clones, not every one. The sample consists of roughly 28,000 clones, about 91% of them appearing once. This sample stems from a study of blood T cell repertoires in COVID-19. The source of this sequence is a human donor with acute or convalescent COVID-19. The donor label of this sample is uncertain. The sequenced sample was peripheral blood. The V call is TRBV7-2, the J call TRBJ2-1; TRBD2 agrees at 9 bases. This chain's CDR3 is CASTKAGGHDEQFF. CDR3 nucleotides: TGTGCCAGCACAAAGGCGGGGGGGCATGATGAGCAGTTCTTC.